The rows below give T cell receptor beta chains drawn from one sample of a study of vaccination and CD4 T cells after COVID-19. TCRdb ran MiXCR on the PCR reads and lists one entry per CDR3 protein. The data show some 8,200 distinct CDR3 sequences, with 50% to 70% seen just once and approximately 17% held by the top ten. The antigens for these receptors are not known. Sequenced sample: CD4+ T cells from blood, cultured in vitro. These receptors were obtained from a human donor who had recovered from COVID-19. The conserved cysteine and the conserved F or W are not part of the CDR3 here. A D gene is named only where the DNA matches it firmly. Size tells how often a clone was seen (once, few, many) or the class of an expanded clone, and some rows leave it out.

V gene	clone size	D gene	J gene	CDR3 protein
TRBV12-3/TRBV12-4	.	TRBD1	TRBJ1-5	ASSLTGGNQPQH
TRBV4-2	.	TRBD1	TRBJ2-1	ASSQDLRDRGNEQF
TRBV24-1	.	.	TRBJ2-5	ATSDRLGRYQETQY
TRBV21-1	.	.	TRBJ2-4	ASTSWDRFVPNIQY
TRBV6-5	few	.	TRBJ2-5	ASSYSGGRRETQY
TRBV27	.	TRBD1	TRBJ1-2	ASSSGTGEYGYT
TRBV2	few	TRBD1	TRBJ1-5	ASRKGRQGNNQPQH
TRBV2	.	TRBD1	TRBJ2-6	ASSEFGQGARGANVLT
TRBV6-2/TRBV6-3	few	.	TRBJ1-5	ASSYGRSNQPQH
TRBV6-5	.	TRBD1	TRBJ2-7	ASSYSTGQEIIEQY
TRBV7-2	.	TRBD1	TRBJ1-1	ASSLVYWAGGSNTEAF
TRBV20-1	few	TRBD2	TRBJ2-3	SASLLAGTDTQY
TRBV10-3	medium-sized	.	TRBJ2-5	AISPGAGETQY
TRBV29-1	once	.	TRBJ1-1	SVWQMNTEAF
TRBV24-1	.	TRBD1	TRBJ1-2	ATSDTQTGNYGYT
TRBV5-1	once	TRBD2	TRBJ2-5	ASSPGLAGEETQY
TRBV7-9	.	.	TRBJ1-1	ASSLMGGNAEAF
TRBV30	.	TRBD1	TRBJ1-5	AWSAGGTGNQPQH
TRBV7-8	.	TRBD2	TRBJ2-3	ASSTRLALGIDTQY
TRBV28	few	.	TRBJ2-7	ASSLWLWDGTSYEQY
TRBV15	large	.	TRBJ2-7	ATSRGAYEQY
TRBV6-2/TRBV6-3	.	.	TRBJ1-1	ASSYWDTTEAF
TRBV21-1	.	.	TRBJ2-7	ASIPTSGRPDEQY
TRBV11-1	few	.	TRBJ1-2	ASSLSGYT
TRBV2	.	TRBD1	TRBJ2-5	ASSGQGFQETQY
TRBV24-1	few	.	TRBJ2-2	ATSALGGRTGELF
TRBV20-1	.	.	TRBJ1-6	SSKDSYASSYNSPLH
TRBV12-3/TRBV12-4	.	.	TRBJ1-2	ASTRGGEMYGYT
TRBV20-1	.	.	TRBJ2-7	SSWGAREQY
TRBV7-8	.	TRBD1	TRBJ1-2	ASSLEETGAVNGYT
TRBV6-1	few	.	TRBJ2-7	ASSAGSHYEQY
TRBV29-1	.	.	TRBJ1-1	SVRRGRDTEAF
TRBV27	hyperexpanded	.	TRBJ1-2	ASSSLNPGHPYGYT
TRBV20-1	.	TRBD1	TRBJ1-5	SAWGTAKNQPQH
TRBV12-3/TRBV12-4	medium-sized	.	TRBJ2-7	ASSFAAGAQSYEQY
TRBV7-9	.	.	TRBJ1-4	ASSEQGPPNEKLF
TRBV19	.	TRBD2	TRBJ2-7	ASSMPTSGSYEQY
TRBV7-9	.	.	TRBJ1-2	ASSLAPAGGYT
TRBV27	few	TRBD2	TRBJ2-7	ASSLRPGLAGGEQY
TRBV2	.	.	TRBJ1-2	ASSARQIPNYGYT
TRBV24-1	few	.	TRBJ1-5	ATSGAGPSGNQPQH